The 5 T cell receptor beta chains below come from one sample, sequenced in a study of cytomegalovirus exposure and HLA in healthy donors. PCR was performed using 60 Vbeta and 13 Jbeta primers. The data were produced by immunoSEQ multiplex PCR, yet TCRdb's version contains in-frame clones alone and is incomplete. The sample table includes about 140,000 clones. Sequencing used PBMCs. The receptors shown here come from a man aged 40-49 years in good health and CMV-seronegative.

V is TRBV4-1 and J is TRBJ1-2, with 7 nucleotides matching TRBD1. Trimming cost V 1 base and J 4 bases; bases outside gene matches: 3. CDR1 is MGHRA and CDR2 is YSYEKL in the germline V gene. The CDR3 contains 14 residues. CDR3 nucleotide sequence: TGCGCCAGCAGCCAAGGGACAGGCATCTATGGCTACACCTTC. This gives the protein CASSQGTGIYGYTF.

This chain connects TRBV7-9 to TRBJ2-3, with D possibly matching TRBD2 (6 bases). This CDR3 is 15 amino acids long. With 1 base removed from V and 2 bases from J, the gap between germline ends came to 10 bases. Germline V gene lookup returns CDR1 SEHNR and CDR2 FQNEAQ (reference sequence). The CDR3 DNA follows: TGTGCCAGCAGCTTAGTACGGGGGTACACAGATACGCAGTATTTT. This translates into CASSLVRGYTDTQYF.

The V call is TRBV7-2, the J call TRBJ1-1; D is unclear. In germline, CDR1 is SGHTA, CDR2 FQGNSA. V lost 1 base and J lost 1, with 7 bases in between. This CDR3 comprises 14 residues. This CDR3 is CASSLGTSNTEAFF. CDR3 DNA sequence: TGTGCCAGCAGCTTAGGCACTTCGAACACTGAAGCTTTCTTT. Full variable domain (missing parts from reference TRBV7-2 and TRBJ1-1): GAGVSQSPSNKVTEKGKDVELRCDPISGHTALYWYRQSLGQGLEFLIYFQGNSAPDKSGLPSDRFSAERTGGSVSTLTIQRTQQEDSAVYLCASSLGTSNTEAFFGQGTRLTVV.

The CDR3 DNA reads as TGTGCCAGCAGCTTAGCCGGACAGGCGACGCAGTATTTT. Translating it yields CASSLAGQATQYF. The rearrangement uses TRBV7-6 and TRBJ2-3; 7 bases are a match to TRBD1. The CDR3 is 13 residues long. CDR1 SGHVS and CDR2 FNYEAQ come from the germline V gene. Trimming removed 0 bases from V and 9 bases from J; junction bases left unmatched: 3.

V gene TRBV11-2 combines with J gene TRBJ1-2; 8 nucleotides align to TRBD1. Losses at the gene ends were 5 bases for V and 2 bases for J; bases not matched to a gene: 4. Germline V lookup: CDR1 SGHAT, CDR2 FQNNGV. The CDR3 is 14 amino acids. CDR3 bases: TGTGCCAGCAGCCCTCGGACAGGGAACTATGGCTACACCTTC. This encodes CASSPRTGNYGYTF.